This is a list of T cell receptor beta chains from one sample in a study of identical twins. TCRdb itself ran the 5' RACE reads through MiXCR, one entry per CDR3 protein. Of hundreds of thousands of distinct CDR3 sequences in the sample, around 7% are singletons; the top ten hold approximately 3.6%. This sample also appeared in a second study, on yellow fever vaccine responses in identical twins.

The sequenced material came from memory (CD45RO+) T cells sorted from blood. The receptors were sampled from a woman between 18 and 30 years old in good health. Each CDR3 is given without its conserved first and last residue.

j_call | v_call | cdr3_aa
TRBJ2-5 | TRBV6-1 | ASRASPGLAGPRQETQY
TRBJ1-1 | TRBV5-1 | ASSFPDRGGTEAF
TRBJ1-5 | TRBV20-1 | SARDFGTSYSNQPQH
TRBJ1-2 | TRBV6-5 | ASRYGQSGYT
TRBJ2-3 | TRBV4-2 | ASSQDKGAKRGVLTDTQY
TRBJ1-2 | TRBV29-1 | SVEDPSGYT
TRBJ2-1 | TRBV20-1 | SARTPWTGNDEQF
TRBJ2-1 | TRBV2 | ASSYRDNPPHEQF
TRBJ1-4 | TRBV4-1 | ASSPTVDRANEKLF
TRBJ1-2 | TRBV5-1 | ASSSRTEYGYT
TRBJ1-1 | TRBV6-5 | ASSFSRLTNTEAF
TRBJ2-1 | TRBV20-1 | SARGQSSYNEQF
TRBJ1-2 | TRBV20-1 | SGIGGQGYT
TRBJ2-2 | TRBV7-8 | ASSLKTGYSTGELF
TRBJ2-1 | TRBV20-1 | SARTVGSYNEQF
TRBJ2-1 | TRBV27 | ASSLRQTPLNEQF
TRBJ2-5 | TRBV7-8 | ASSQGRGGETQY
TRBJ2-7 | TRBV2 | ASRAGTGTNYEQY
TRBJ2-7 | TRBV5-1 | ASSSETGDYEQY
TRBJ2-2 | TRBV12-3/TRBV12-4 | ASSLGLVGTGELF
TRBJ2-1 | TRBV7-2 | ASSPQGGNYNEQF
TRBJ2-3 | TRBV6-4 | ASSEGTSDSTDTQY
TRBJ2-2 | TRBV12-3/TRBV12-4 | ASSLGVTGELF
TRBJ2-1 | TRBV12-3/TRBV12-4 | ASSLLRLDNEQF
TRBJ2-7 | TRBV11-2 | ASSLYSIAYEQY
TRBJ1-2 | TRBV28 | ASSLDAGRDGYT
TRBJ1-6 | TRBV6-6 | ASRPMLSSPLH
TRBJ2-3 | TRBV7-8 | ASSLLRGRTDTQY
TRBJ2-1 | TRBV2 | ASTTRQGPTYNEQF
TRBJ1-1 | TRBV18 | ASSPLDRNTEAF
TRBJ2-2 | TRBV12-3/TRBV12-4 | ASRYEGLNTGELF
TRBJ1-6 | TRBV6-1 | ASRKGQGPSPLH
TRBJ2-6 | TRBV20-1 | SAPVYSGANVLT
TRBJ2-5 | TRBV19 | ASSGGQVWQETQY
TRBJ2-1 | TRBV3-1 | ASSQPSGLKKEQF
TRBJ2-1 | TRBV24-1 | ATSDLSSSGSSEQF
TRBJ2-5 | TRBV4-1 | ASSQDGSSGGETQY
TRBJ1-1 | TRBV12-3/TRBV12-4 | ASTGPTLGTEAF
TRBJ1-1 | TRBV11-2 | ASSLEGAYSEAF
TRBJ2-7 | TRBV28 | ASSSDSRYEQY
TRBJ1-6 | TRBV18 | ASSPQDRSSPLH
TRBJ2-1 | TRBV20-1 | SARDGGNSYNEQF
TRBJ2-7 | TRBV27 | ASSRVFSYEQY